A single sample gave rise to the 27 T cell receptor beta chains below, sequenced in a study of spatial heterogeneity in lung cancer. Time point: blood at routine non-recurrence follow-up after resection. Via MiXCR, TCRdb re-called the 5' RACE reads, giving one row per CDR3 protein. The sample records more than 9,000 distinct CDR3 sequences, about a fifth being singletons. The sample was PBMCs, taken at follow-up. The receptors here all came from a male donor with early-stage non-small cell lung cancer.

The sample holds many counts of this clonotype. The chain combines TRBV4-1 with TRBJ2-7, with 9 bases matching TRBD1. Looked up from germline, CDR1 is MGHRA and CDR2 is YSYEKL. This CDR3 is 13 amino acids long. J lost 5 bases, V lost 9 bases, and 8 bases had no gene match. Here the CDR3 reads CASTGQGTHEQYF. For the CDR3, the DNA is TGCGCCAGTACAGGACAGGGGACCCACGAGCAGTACTTC.

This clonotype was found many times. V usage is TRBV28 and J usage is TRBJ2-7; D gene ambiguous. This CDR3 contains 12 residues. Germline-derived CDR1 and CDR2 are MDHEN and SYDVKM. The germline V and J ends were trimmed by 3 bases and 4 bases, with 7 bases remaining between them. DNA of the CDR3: TGTGCCAGCAGTTTTCTAGGATACGAGCAGTACTTC. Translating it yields CASSFLGYEQYF. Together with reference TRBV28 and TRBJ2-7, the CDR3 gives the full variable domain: DVKVTQSSRYLVKRTGEKVFLECVQDMDHENMFWYRQDPGLGLRLIYFSYDVKMKEKGDIPEGYSVSREKKERFSLILESASTNQTSMYLCASSFLGYEQYFGPGTRLTVT.

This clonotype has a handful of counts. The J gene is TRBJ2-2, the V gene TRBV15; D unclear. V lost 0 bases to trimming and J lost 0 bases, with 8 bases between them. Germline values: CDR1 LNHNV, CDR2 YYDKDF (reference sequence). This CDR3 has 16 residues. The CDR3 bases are TGTGCCACCAGCAGAGAAACTCTAGCGAACACCGGGGAGCTGTTTTTT. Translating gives CATSRETLANTGELFF. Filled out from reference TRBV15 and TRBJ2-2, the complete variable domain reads DAMVIQNPRYQVTQFGKPVTLSCSQTLNHNVMYWYQQKSSQAPKLLFHYYDKDFNNEADTPDNFQSRRPNTSFCFLDIRSPGLGDTAMYLCATSRETLANTGELFFGEGSRLTVL.

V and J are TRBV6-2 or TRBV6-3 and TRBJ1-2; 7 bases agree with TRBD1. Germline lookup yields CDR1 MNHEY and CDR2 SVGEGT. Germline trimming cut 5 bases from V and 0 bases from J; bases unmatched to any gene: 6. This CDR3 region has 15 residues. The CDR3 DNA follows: TGTGCCAGCAGTCAAAGACAGGGAGCTAACTATGGCTACACCTTC. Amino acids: CASSQRQGANYGYTF.

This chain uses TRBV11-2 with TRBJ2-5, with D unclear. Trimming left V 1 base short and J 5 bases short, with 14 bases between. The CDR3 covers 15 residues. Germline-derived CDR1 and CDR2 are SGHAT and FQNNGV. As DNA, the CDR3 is TGTGCCAGCAGCTTAGGGAGCTGGACGGTGGAGACCCAGTACTTC. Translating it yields CASSLGSWTVETQYF.

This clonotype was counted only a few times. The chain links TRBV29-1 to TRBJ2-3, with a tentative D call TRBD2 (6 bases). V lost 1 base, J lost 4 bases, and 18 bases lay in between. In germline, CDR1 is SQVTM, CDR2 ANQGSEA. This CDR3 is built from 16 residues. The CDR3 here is CSVEVPTGVVADTQYF. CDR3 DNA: TGCAGCGTTGAAGTTCCCACGGGAGTGGTGGCAGATACGCAGTATTTT.

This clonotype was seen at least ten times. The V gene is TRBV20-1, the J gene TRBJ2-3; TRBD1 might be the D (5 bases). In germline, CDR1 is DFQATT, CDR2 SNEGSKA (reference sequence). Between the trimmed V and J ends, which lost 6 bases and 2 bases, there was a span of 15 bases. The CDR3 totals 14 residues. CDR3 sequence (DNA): TGCAGTGCCCCAGGGCATTACTACACAGATACGCAGTATTTT. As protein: CSAPGHYYTDTQYF.

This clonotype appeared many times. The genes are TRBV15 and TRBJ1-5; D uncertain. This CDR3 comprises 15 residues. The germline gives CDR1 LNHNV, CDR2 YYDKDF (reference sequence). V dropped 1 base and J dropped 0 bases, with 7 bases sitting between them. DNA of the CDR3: TGTGCCACCAGCAGAGGGACTGTTAGCAATCAGCCCCAGCATTTT. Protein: CATSRGTVSNQPQHF.

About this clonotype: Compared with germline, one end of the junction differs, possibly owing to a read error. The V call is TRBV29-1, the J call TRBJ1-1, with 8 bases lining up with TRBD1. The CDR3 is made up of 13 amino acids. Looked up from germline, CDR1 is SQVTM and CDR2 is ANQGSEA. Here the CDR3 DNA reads TGCGGCGTTTTGGACAGGGCGAACACTGAAGCTTTCTTT. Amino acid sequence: CGVLDRANTEAFF.

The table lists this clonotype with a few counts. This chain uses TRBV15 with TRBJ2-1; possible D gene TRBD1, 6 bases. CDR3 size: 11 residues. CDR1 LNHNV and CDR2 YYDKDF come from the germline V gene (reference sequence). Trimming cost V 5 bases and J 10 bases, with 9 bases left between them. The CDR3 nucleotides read TGTGCCACCAGCTTGGACAGCGAGCAGTTCTTC. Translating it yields CATSLDSEQFF.

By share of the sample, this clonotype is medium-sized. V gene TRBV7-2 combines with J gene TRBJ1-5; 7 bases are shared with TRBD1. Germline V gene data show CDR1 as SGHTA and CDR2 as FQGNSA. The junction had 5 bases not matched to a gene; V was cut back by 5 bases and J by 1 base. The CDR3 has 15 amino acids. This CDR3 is CASSPGGGSNQPQHF. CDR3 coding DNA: TGTGCCAGCAGCCCAGGGGGGGGGAGCAATCAGCCCCAGCATTTT. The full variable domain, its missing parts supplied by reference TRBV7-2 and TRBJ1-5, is GAGVSQSPSNKVTEKGKDVELRCDPISGHTALYWYRQSLGQGLEFLIYFQGNSAPDKSGLPSDRFSAERTGGSVSTLTIQRTQQEDSAVYLCASSPGGGSNQPQHFGDGTRLSIL.

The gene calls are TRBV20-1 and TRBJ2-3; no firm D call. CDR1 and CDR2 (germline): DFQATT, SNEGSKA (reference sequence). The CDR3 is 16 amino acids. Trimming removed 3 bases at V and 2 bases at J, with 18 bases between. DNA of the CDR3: TGCAGTGCTAGCCAAGCTGGGGTACCGAACACAGATACGCAGTATTTT. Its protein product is CSASQAGVPNTDTQYF.

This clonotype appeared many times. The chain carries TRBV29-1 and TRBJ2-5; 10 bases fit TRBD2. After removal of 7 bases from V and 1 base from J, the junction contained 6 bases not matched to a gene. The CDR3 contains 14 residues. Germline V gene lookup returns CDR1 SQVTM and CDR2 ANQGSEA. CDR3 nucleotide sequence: TGCAGCGGGGGCGGGACTAGCGCCCAAGAGACCCAGTACTTC. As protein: CSGGGTSAQETQYF.

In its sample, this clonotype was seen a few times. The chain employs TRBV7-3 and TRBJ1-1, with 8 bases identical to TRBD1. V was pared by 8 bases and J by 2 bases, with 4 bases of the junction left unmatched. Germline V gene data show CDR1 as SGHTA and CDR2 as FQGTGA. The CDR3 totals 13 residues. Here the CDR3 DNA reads TGTGCCAGCCAGGGGGCGCGAAACACTGAAGCTTTCTTT. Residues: CASQGARNTEAFF.

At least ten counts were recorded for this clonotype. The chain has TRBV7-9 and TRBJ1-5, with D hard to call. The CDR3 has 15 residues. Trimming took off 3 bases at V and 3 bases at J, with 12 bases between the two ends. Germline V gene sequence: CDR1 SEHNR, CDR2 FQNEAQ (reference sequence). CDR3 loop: CASSLVGGDNQPQHF. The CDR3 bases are TGTGCCAGCAGCTTGGTCGGCGGCGACAATCAGCCCCAGCATTTT.

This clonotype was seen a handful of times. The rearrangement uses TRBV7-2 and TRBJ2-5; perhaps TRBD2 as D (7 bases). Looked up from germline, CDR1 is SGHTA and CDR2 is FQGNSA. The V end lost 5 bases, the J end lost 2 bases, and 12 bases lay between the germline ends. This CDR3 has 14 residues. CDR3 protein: CASSGGGSQETQYF. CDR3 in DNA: TGTGCCAGCAGCGGGGGGGGCAGTCAAGAGACCCAGTACTTC.

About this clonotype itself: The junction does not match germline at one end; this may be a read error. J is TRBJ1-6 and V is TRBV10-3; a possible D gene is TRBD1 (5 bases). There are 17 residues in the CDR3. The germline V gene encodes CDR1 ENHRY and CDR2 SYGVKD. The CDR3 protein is CAISESKGAGHNSSLHF. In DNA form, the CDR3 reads TGTGCCATCAGTGAGTCTAAAGGCGCAGGGCATAATTCATCCCTCCACTTT.

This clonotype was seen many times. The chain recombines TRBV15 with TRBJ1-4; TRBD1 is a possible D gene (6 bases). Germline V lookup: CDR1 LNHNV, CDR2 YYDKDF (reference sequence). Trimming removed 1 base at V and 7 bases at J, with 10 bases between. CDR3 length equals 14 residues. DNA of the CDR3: TGTGCCACCAGCAGAGCTCCGACAGGTGAAAAACTGTTTTTT. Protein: CATSRAPTGEKLFF.

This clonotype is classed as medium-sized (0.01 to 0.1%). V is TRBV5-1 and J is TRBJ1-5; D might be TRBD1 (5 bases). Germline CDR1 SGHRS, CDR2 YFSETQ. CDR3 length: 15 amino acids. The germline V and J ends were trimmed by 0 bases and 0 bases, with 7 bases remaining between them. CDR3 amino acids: CASSLGDSSNQPQHF. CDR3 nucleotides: TGCGCCAGCAGCTTGGGAGACAGTAGCAATCAGCCCCAGCATTTT.

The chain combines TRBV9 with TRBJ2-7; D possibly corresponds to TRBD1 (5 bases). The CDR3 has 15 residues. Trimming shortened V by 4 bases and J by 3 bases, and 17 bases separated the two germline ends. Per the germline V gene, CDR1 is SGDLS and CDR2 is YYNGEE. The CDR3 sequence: CASSTGDPAYYEQYF. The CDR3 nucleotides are TGTGCCAGCAGCACAGGTGACCCCGCGTACTACGAGCAGTACTTC.

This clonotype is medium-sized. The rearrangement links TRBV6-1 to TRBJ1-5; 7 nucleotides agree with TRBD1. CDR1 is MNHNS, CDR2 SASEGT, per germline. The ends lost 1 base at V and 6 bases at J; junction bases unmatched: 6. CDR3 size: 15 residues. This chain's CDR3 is CASSEVAGGIQPQHF. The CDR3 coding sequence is TGTGCCAGCAGTGAAGTCGCAGGGGGAATTCAGCCCCAGCATTTT.

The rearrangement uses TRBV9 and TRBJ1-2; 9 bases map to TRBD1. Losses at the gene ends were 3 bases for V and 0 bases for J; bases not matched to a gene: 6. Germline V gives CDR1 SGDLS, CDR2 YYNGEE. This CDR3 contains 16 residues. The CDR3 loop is CASSGGQGRANYGYTF. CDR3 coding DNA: TGTGCCAGCAGCGGCGGACAGGGGCGAGCTAACTATGGCTACACCTTC.

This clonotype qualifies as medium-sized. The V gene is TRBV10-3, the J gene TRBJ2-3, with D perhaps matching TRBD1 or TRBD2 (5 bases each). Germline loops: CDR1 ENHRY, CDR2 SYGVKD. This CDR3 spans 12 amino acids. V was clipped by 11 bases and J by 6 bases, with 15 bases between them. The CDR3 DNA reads TGTGCCTCCACGGGGCCCTTGGATACGCAGTATTTT. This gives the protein CASTGPLDTQYF.

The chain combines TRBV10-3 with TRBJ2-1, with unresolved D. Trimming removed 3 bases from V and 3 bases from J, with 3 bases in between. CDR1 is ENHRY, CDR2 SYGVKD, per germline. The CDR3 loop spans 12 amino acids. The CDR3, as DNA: TGTGCCATCAGTGACCTCTACAATGAGCAGTTCTTC. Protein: CAISDLYNEQFF.

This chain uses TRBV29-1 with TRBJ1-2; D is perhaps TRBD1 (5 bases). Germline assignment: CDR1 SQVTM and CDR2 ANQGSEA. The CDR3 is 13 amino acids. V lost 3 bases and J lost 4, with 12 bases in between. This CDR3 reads CSVEPGLGYGYTF. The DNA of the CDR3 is TGCAGCGTTGAGCCGGGGCTGGGCTATGGCTACACCTTC.

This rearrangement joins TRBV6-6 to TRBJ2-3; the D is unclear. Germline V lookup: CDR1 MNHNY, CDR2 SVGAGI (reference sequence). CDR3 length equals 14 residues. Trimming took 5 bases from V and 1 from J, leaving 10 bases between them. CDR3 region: CASSPTDGTDTQYF. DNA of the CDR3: TGTGCCAGCAGTCCTACTGACGGCACAGATACGCAGTATTTT.

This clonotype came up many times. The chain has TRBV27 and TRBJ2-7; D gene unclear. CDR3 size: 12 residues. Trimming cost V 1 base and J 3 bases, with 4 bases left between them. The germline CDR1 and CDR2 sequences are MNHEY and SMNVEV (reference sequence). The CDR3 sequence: CASSLWVYEQYF. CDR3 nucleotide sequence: TGTGCCAGCAGTTTATGGGTCTACGAGCAGTACTTC.